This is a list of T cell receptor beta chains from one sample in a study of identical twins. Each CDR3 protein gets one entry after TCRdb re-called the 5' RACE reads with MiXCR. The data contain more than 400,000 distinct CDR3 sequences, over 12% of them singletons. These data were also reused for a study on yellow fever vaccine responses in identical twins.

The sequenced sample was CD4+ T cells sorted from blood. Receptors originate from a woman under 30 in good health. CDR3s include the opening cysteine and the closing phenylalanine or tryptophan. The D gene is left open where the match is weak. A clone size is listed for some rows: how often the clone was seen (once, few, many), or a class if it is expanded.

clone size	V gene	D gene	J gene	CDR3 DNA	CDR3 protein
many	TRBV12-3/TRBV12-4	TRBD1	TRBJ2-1	TGTGCCAGCAGTTCAAACAGGGGGCGGTCCTACAATGAGCAGTTCTTC	CASSSNRGRSYNEQFF
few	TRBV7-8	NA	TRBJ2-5	TGTGCCAGCAGACGACGCGGCGGCCAAGAGACCCAGTACTTC	CASRRRGGQETQYF
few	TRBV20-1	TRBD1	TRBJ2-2	TGCAGTGCTAGGAGCAGGGGGTTCGGAACCGGGGAGCTGTTTTTT	CSARSRGFGTGELFF
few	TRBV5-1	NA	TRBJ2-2	TGCGCCAGCAGCCTAGGTTCGGAGCTGTTTTTT	CASSLGSELFF
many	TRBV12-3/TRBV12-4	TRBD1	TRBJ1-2	TGTGCCAGCAGCGTTGGGACAGAATATGGCTACACCTTC	CASSVGTEYGYTF
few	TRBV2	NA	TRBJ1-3	TGTGCCAGCAGTGAAGCGCGTACAGCTGGAAACACCATATATTTT	CASSEARTAGNTIYF
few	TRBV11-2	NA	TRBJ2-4	TGTGCCAGCAGCCCTAGTGCGGGCCCCCCCGTCAAAAACATTCAGTACTTC	CASSPSAGPPVKNIQYF
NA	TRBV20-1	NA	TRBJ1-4	TGCAGTGCTCGACACAGAATTAATGAAAAACTGTTTTTT	CSARHRINEKLFF
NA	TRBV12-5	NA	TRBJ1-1	TGTGCTAGTGGTTTAGAGGGGCGTCGTACTGAAGCTTTCTTT	CASGLEGRRTEAFF
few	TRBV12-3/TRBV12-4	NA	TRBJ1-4	TGTGCCAGCAGTCCCACAGGGTTGCGTGAAAAACTGTTTTTT	CASSPTGLREKLFF
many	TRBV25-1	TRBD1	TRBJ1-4	TGTGCCACCCGGGACAGGGGAGAAAAACTGTTTTTT	CATRDRGEKLFF